The 3 T cell receptor beta chains below all came from one sample that was sequenced in a study of T cell changes during pregnancy in multiple sclerosis. Clones were read by immunoSEQ multiplex PCR, and TCRdb kept only the in-frame ones, dropping some. The data contain some 46,000 clones, about 94% of them singletons. The sample was CD4+ T cells from peripheral blood mononuclear cells, taken after pregnancy. Receptors were obtained from a female donor with multiple sclerosis, enrolled in a pregnancy study.

The J gene is TRBJ1-3, the V gene TRBV7-2, with TRBD1 identical over 10 bases. This CDR3 region has 15 residues. After removal of 3 bases from V and 2 bases from J, the junction contained 1 base not matched to a gene. Germline V gene lookup returns CDR1 SGHTA and CDR2 FQGNSA. CDR3 loop: CASSFDRGPGNTIYF. Written as DNA, the CDR3 is TGTGCCAGCAGCTTCGACAGGGGGCCTGGAAACACCATATATTTT.

The chain recombines TRBV12-5 with TRBJ2-3; 8 nucleotides line up with TRBD2. With V trimmed by 4 bases and J by 4 bases, 7 bases remained unmatched. CDR3 length: 15 residues. The germline V gene encodes CDR1 LGHNT and CDR2 FRNRAP. The CDR3 reads CASGSPGLEPDTQYF. The CDR3, as DNA: TGTGCTAGTGGTTCCCCGGGACTAGAACCAGATACGCAGTATTTT.

The J gene is TRBJ1-4, the V gene TRBV6-5; TRBD1 matches 9 bases. Germline V CDR1 and CDR2: MNHEY, SVGAGI. The CDR3 is made up of 14 amino acids. V trimming: 6 bases; J trimming: 7 bases; junction bases outside the gene matches: 6. The CDR3 DNA is TGTGCCAGCAGATCCGGGACAGGGCGTGAAAAACTGTTTTTT. It translates to CASRSGTGREKLFF.